Below are 19 T cell receptor beta chains sequenced from a single sample in a study of blood T cells in healthy people across ages. For the second PCR, which ran for roughly 7 to 11 cycles, a sample-barcoded 5' primer and a J-beta primer mix were used. A single record per CDR3 protein comes from TCRdb applying MiXCR to the 5' RACE reads. Of more than 650,000 distinct CDR3 sequences listed, 20% to 25% are singletons. Sequencing was carried out using blood. Source of these receptors: a man aged 70 or older in good health.

This clonotype was seen more than once but under ten times. The chain employs TRBV29-1 and TRBJ2-1; D uncertain. Trimming took off 6 bases at V and 9 bases at J, with 6 bases between the two ends. CDR1 and CDR2 (germline): SQVTM, ANQGSEA. This CDR3 comprises 9 residues. The CDR3 DNA sequence: TGCAGCGTGGGAACTGAGCAGTTCTTC. Its translation: CSVGTEQFF.

The chain has TRBV20-1 and TRBJ1-4; D is ambiguous. The CDR3 runs to 12 residues. From germline, CDR1 is DFQATT and CDR2 SNEGSKA (reference sequence). Trimming cost V 3 bases and J 4 bases, with 6 bases left between them. The CDR3 reads CSASDHNEKLFF. The CDR3 DNA follows: TGCAGTGCTAGCGACCATAATGAAAAACTGTTTTTT.

The chain has TRBV10-3 and TRBJ2-5; 7 positions match TRBD1. The better agreement between TRBJ2-1 and the DNA end casts doubt on the J call. Germline CDR1 reads ENHRY; CDR2 reads SYGVKD. This CDR3 has 13 residues. The CDR3 region has the DNA TGTGCCATCAGAGAGGGACAGCCGAATGAGCAGTTCTTC. Translation: CAIREGQPNEQFF.

The rearrangement links TRBV29-1 to TRBJ2-5; D is uncertain. The J call is in doubt because the DNA end fits TRBJ2-7 better. The CDR3 consists of 10 residues. Germline loops: CDR1 SQVTM, CDR2 ANQGSEA. This CDR3 reads CSVVSYEQYF. The CDR3 nucleotides read TGCAGCGTTGTTTCCTACGAGCAGTACTTC.

V gene TRBV7-2 combines with J gene TRBJ2-3; TRBD1 aligns across 9 bases. This CDR3 is 15 amino acids long. Unmatched junction bases numbered 8, after V lost 5 bases and J lost 5 bases. The germline CDR1 and CDR2 sequences are SGHTA and FQGNSA. CDR3 sequence: CASSTPGQGVDTQYF. The CDR3 region has the DNA TGTGCCAGCAGCACCCCGGGACAGGGTGTAGATACGCAGTATTTT.

This clonotype has just a few counts. The genes are TRBV29-1 and TRBJ2-6; a possible D gene is TRBD1 (5 bases). Between the trimmed V and J ends, which lost 6 bases and 0 bases, there was a span of 9 bases. Germline CDR1 and CDR2: SQVTM and ANQGSEA. This CDR3 is 14 amino acids long. The CDR3 here is CSVMTVSGANVLTF. The CDR3 DNA sequence: TGCAGCGTCATGACAGTCTCTGGGGCCAACGTCCTGACTTTC.

CDR3 DNA: TGTGCCACCAGTGGCACCGGGACAAGCACCCCGAATGAGCAGTTCTTC. It translates to CATSGTGTSTPNEQFF. The genes are TRBV24-1 and TRBJ2-5, with a weak D call TRBD1 (6 bases). The J call is uncertain, as TRBJ2-1 better fits the DNA end. This CDR3 contains 16 residues. Germline CDR1 KGHDR, CDR2 SFDVKD.

This chain uses TRBV5-1 with TRBJ1-1; D not certain. The CDR3 spans 14 residues. Trimming cost V 2 bases and J 2 bases, with 10 bases left between them. CDR1 and CDR2 (germline): SGHRS, YFSETQ. CDR3: CASSFKDYNTEAFF. In DNA, the CDR3 is TGCGCCAGCAGCTTCAAGGACTACAACACTGAAGCTTTCTTT.

The chain combines TRBV5-1 with TRBJ1-2, with 8 bases fitting TRBD1. The CDR3 has 15 residues. Germline-derived CDR1 and CDR2 are SGHRS and YFSETQ. J was trimmed by 6 bases and V by 3 bases; bases with no gene match: 10. CDR3: CASSSHRGMGHGYTF. CDR3 DNA: TGCGCCAGCAGCTCCCACAGGGGGATGGGACATGGCTACACCTTC.

This clonotype has a count of ten or more. The chain uses TRBV4-2 and TRBJ1-3; 9 bases are a match to TRBD1. Germline V gene sequence: CDR1 LGHNA, CDR2 YNFKEQ. V shed 0 bases and J 11 bases; nucleotides not matched to a gene: 11. This CDR3 has 16 amino acids. CDR3: CASSQDNRGQGLAIYF. As DNA, the CDR3 is TGTGCCAGCAGCCAAGATAACCGGGGACAGGGCTTGGCCATATATTTT.

This chain connects TRBV20-1 to TRBJ2-1, with 10 positions matching TRBD2. The CDR3 is made up of 14 amino acids. Germline V gene sequence: CDR1 DFQATT, CDR2 SNEGSKA (reference sequence). V trimming: 7 bases; J trimming: 6 bases; junction bases outside the gene matches: 9. CDR3 protein: CSVISGGTSNEQFF. The CDR3 DNA is TGCAGTGTCATTAGCGGGGGGACTTCCAATGAGCAGTTCTTC.

V and J are TRBV5-1 and TRBJ1-2; D is unresolved. This CDR3 region has 14 residues. The V end lost 0 bases, the J end lost 4 bases, and 10 bases lay between the germline ends. CDR1 and CDR2 (germline): SGHRS, YFSETQ. This chain's CDR3 is CASSLEGQAYGYTF. The CDR3 coding sequence is TGCGCCAGCAGCTTGGAGGGCCAGGCCTATGGCTACACCTTC.

This clonotype was seen more than once but under ten times. The chain recombines TRBV20-1 with TRBJ1-1; possible D gene TRBD1, 6 bases. Germline values: CDR1 DFQATT, CDR2 SNEGSKA (reference sequence). Trimming left V 0 bases short and J 4 bases short, with 12 bases between. The CDR3 runs 14 residues. CDR3 sequence reads: CSARDQGGSTEAFF. DNA for the CDR3: TGCAGTGCTAGAGATCAAGGGGGGAGCACTGAAGCTTTCTTT.

The chain recombines TRBV14 with TRBJ2-3; D remains ambiguous. The CDR3 length is 15 residues. Germline CDR1 reads SGHDN; CDR2 reads FVKESK. With 0 bases removed from V and 4 bases from J, the gap between germline ends came to 11 bases. The chain's CDR3 is CASSQDGRRADTQYF. The CDR3 DNA sequence: TGTGCCAGCAGCCAAGATGGAAGACGGGCAGATACGCAGTATTTT.

The rearrangement joins TRBV11-2 to TRBJ2-3; TRBD2 might be the D (5 bases). This CDR3 is 15 amino acids long. With 5 bases removed from V and 1 base from J, the gap between germline ends came to 13 bases. Germline lookup yields CDR1 SGHAT and CDR2 FQNNGV. The CDR3 sequence is CASSPFRSGTDTQYF. As DNA, the CDR3 is TGTGCCAGCAGCCCGTTTCGTAGCGGCACAGATACGCAGTATTTT.

This clonotype was counted between two and nine times. This could be a read error, since a much larger clone is one nucleotide away. The chain combines TRBV6-5 with TRBJ1-1; D ambiguous. Trimming left V 7 bases short and J 5 bases short, with 14 bases between. Germline values: CDR1 MNHEY, CDR2 SVGAGI. The CDR3 is made up of 13 amino acids. CDR3 DNA sequence: TGTGCCAGCAACTACCGGGGTAGTACTGAAGCTTTCTTT. This sequence encodes CASNYRGSTEAFF.

This chain joins TRBV5-4 and TRBJ2-3; 13 bases are a match to TRBD2. The germline CDR1 and CDR2 sequences are SGHNT and YYREEE (reference sequence). J gave up 0 bases and V 4 bases, and 5 bases lay outside the gene matches. The CDR3 runs to 17 residues. DNA for the CDR3: TGTGCCAGCAGCCGAGGGACTAGCGGGGCTAGCACAGATACGCAGTATTTT. It encodes CASSRGTSGASTDTQYF. The full variable domain, its missing parts supplied by reference TRBV5-4 and TRBJ2-3, is ETGVTQSPTHLIKTRGQQVTLRCSSQSGHNTVSWYQQALGQGPQFIFQYYREEENGRGNFPPRFSGLQFPNYSSELNVNALELDDSALYLCASSRGTSGASTDTQYFGPGTRLTVL.

The chain couples TRBV28 to TRBJ2-3, with D perhaps given as TRBD1 or TRBD2 (5 bases each). CDR1 is MDHEN, CDR2 SYDVKM, per germline. The CDR3 loop spans 16 amino acids. V lost 4 bases and J 2 bases, leaving 16 bases between the germline ends. CDR3 sequence reads: CASSSPEAGTTDTQYF. The CDR3 region has the DNA TGTGCCAGCAGTTCCCCTGAGGCAGGGACCACAGATACGCAGTATTTT.

The rearrangement joins TRBV18 to TRBJ1-2; D remains unclear. This CDR3 contains 14 residues. V was pared by 2 bases and J by 5 bases, with 12 bases between. In germline, CDR1 is KGHSH, CDR2 LQKENI. The CDR3 DNA follows: TGTGCCAGCTCACCAGCTACAGAAGAATATGGCTACACCTTC. Translated, it gives CASSPATEEYGYTF.